This T cell receptor (beta chain) was recorded in a study of T cells in Graves' hyperthyroidism and ophthalmopathy. The table lists this clonotype with many counts. Antigen: not known. The study's findings and limits: The authors' 13 V-J model separated ophthalmopathy from stable hyperthyroidism.

The cohort's ophthalmopathy patients, a group with duration under 3 months, had a Clinical Activity Score of at least 3 and a NOSPECS grade of at least 4. Based on clinical symptoms, serum thyroxine and TRAb, thyroid ultrasound and orbital computed tomography, diagnoses were reached. Authors of the study amplified TCR beta CDR3 regions from RNA transcripts. The primer set for the first-round RT-PCR of the TCR CDR3 was HTBI. TCRdb re-analysed the multiplex PCR reads in MiXCR, keeping a single row per CDR3 protein. This sample has about 520,000 distinct CDR3 sequences; approximately 25% occur once, and the top ten carry approximately 11%. Deletions cut 4 bases from V and 4 bases from J, with 17 bases between. This CDR3 contains 15 residues. From germline, CDR1 is SGHRS and CDR2 YFSETQ.

The specimen sequenced was blood. This TCR was sampled from a woman aged 25-40 years with Graves' ophthalmopathy. The V and J genes are TRBV5-1 and TRBJ1-1; D unclear. The CDR3: CASSIGLGGGTEAFF. CDR3 coding DNA: TGCGCCAGCAGCATTGGACTGGGAGGTGGCACTGAAGCTTTCTTT.